Listed below are T cell receptor beta chains from one sample, sequenced in a study of graft-versus-host responses after intestinal transplantation. Sequencing used immunoSEQ multiplex PCR; TCRdb keeps in-frame clones, though not all of them. This table has 95,000 to 100,000 clones, about 83% appearing once. Sequences were derived from PBMCs, sampled 255 days after intestinal transplant. The receptors stem from a human patient who received an intestinal transplant, so some T cells may come from the graft donor. The CDR3 runs from the conserved cysteine through the conserved F or W. D genes are given only for firm matches. A clone size is listed for some rows: how often the clone was seen (once, few, many), or a class if it is expanded.

CDR3: CASSLAASREQYF
DNA: TGTGCCAGCAGTCTAGCAGCATCGCGGGAGCAGTACTTC
size: .
V: TRBV27
D: .
J: TRBJ2-7

CDR3: CASSMPKETPYGYTF
DNA: TGTGCCAGTAGTATGCCAAAGGAAACACCCTATGGCTACACCTTC
size: .
V: TRBV19
D: .
J: TRBJ1-2

CDR3: CASSSTPNTEAFF
DNA: TGTGCCAGCAGTTCGACACCGAACACTGAAGCTTTCTTT
size: once
V: TRBV28
D: .
J: TRBJ1-1

CDR3: CASSLGALSSNEQFF
DNA: TGTGCCAGCAGCTTGGGAGCCCTCAGTAGCAATGAGCAGTTCTTC
size: .
V: TRBV5-4
D: .
J: TRBJ2-1

CDR3: CASSRTSGRGNEQFF
DNA: TGTGCCAGCAGCCGGACTAGCGGGAGAGGGAATGAGCAGTTCTTC
size: .
V: TRBV11-3
D: TRBD2
J: TRBJ2-1

CDR3: CASTRGGPYEQYF
DNA: TGTGCCAGCACCAGAGGCGGCCCCTACGAGCAGTACTTC
size: .
V: TRBV7-9
D: .
J: TRBJ2-7

CDR3: CASSESNRAYEQYF
DNA: TGCGCCAGCAGTGAGTCGAACAGGGCCTACGAGCAGTACTTC
size: .
V: TRBV10-1
D: .
J: TRBJ2-7

CDR3: CASSVGGNLGTIYF
DNA: TGTGCCAGCAGCGTAGGAGGGAATCTTGGCACCATATATTTT
size: .
V: TRBV9
D: .
J: TRBJ1-3

CDR3: CSVEGDRVNTEAFF
DNA: TGCAGCGTTGAGGGGGACAGGGTGAACACTGAAGCTTTCTTT
size: .
V: TRBV29-1
D: TRBD1
J: TRBJ1-1

CDR3: CASSELTGFGYTF
DNA: TGTGCCAGCAGTGAACTGACAGGGTTTGGCTACACCTTC
size: .
V: TRBV6-1
D: TRBD1
J: TRBJ1-2

CDR3: CASQHTGFGDQPQHF
DNA: TGTGCCAGCCAACATACAGGGTTTGGTGATCAGCCCCAGCATTTT
size: few
V: TRBV6-1
D: .
J: TRBJ1-5

CDR3: CASSELGGPYGYTF
DNA: TGTGCCAGCAGTGAACTTGGGGGCCCCTATGGCTACACCTTC
size: .
V: TRBV6-1
D: .
J: TRBJ1-2

CDR3: CASSSRDGYEQYF
DNA: TGCGCCAGCAGCTCCCGGGACGGTTACGAGCAGTACTTC
size: once
V: TRBV5-1
D: .
J: TRBJ2-7

CDR3: CASSLKHSGFYTDTQYF
DNA: TGCGCCAGCAGCTTGAAACACTCGGGTTTCTACACAGATACGCAGTATTTT
size: once
V: TRBV5-1
D: .
J: TRBJ2-3

CDR3: CASKAPGGGTGELFF
DNA: TGTGCCAGCAAGGCCCCAGGGGGCGGAACCGGGGAGCTGTTTTTT
size: .
V: TRBV9
D: TRBD1
J: TRBJ2-2

CDR3: CASSVRTGPINEKLFF
DNA: TGTGCCAGCAGTGTAAGGACAGGCCCTATAAATGAAAAACTGTTTTTT
size: .
V: TRBV6-1
D: TRBD1
J: TRBJ1-4

CDR3: CASSQERPPRLNTGELFF
DNA: TGCGCCAGCAGCCAAGAAAGACCGCCTAGGTTGAACACCGGGGAGCTGTTTTTT
size: once
V: TRBV4-1
D: .
J: TRBJ2-2

CDR3: CASTKERKGYTF
DNA: TGTGCCAGCACCAAAGAAAGAAAAGGCTACACCTTC
size: .
V: TRBV6-1
D: .
J: TRBJ1-2

CDR3: CSFWGTTDGVNTEAFF
DNA: TGCAGCTTTTGGGGGACGACGGACGGAGTGAACACTGAAGCTTTCTTT
size: .
V: TRBV29-1
D: .
J: TRBJ1-1

CDR3: CATTQGQGAHGYTF
DNA: TGTGCCACCACCCAGGGACAGGGGGCACATGGCTACACCTTC
size: .
V: TRBV15
D: TRBD1
J: TRBJ1-2

CDR3: CASSLRTGTNEKLFF
DNA: TGCGCCAGCAGCTTACGGACAGGGACTAATGAAAAACTGTTTTTT
size: once
V: TRBV5-1
D: TRBD1
J: TRBJ1-4

CDR3: CASSSASGSIYEQYF
DNA: TGCGCCAGCAGCTCCGCTAGCGGGAGTATCTACGAGCAGTACTTC
size: .
V: TRBV5-1
D: TRBD2
J: TRBJ2-7

CDR3: CASSQGHTSGANVLTF
DNA: TGTGCCAGCAGCCAGGGGCACACCTCTGGGGCCAACGTCCTGACTTTC
size: .
V: TRBV4-2
D: .
J: TRBJ2-6

CDR3: CASSKFRTSGDTDTQYF
DNA: TGTGCCAGCAGTAAATTCCGGACTAGCGGCGACACAGATACGCAGTATTTT
size: .
V: TRBV27
D: TRBD2
J: TRBJ2-3

CDR3: CASSPGGAIVYEQYF
DNA: TGTGCCAGCAGTCCAGGGGGCGCAATCGTCTACGAGCAGTACTTC
size: .
V: TRBV6-5
D: TRBD1
J: TRBJ2-7

CDR3: CASSLDRGPYEQYF
DNA: TGCGCCAGCAGCCTCGACAGGGGGCCCTACGAGCAGTACTTC
size: .
V: TRBV4-1
D: TRBD1
J: TRBJ2-7

CDR3: CASSLLIGGPQHF
DNA: TGTGCCAGTAGTTTGTTAATAGGGGGTCCCCAGCATTTT
size: .
V: TRBV19
D: .
J: TRBJ1-5

CDR3: CASTPEGQGNQPQHF
DNA: TGTGCCAGCACCCCCGAGGGACAGGGCAATCAGCCCCAGCATTTT
size: .
V: TRBV2
D: TRBD1
J: TRBJ1-5

CDR3: CASRAGGGLYGYTF
DNA: TGTGCCAGCAGGGCAGGGGGCGGCCTCTATGGCTACACCTTC
size: .
V: TRBV25-1
D: TRBD1
J: TRBJ1-2

CDR3: CASSQLYSPLHF
DNA: TGCGCCAGCAGCCAACTTTACTCACCCCTCCACTTT
size: .
V: TRBV4-1
D: .
J: TRBJ1-6

CDR3: CASSDWWTEKNSPLHF
DNA: TGTGCCAGCAGTGACTGGTGGACAGAGAAGAATTCACCCCTCCACTTT
size: .
V: TRBV6-1
D: .
J: TRBJ1-6

CDR3: CASSLGDSVDYTF
DNA: TGCGCCAGCAGCTTAGGGGACTCGGTTGACTACACCTTC
size: .
V: TRBV5-1
D: .
J: TRBJ1-2

CDR3: CASNRASGSYEQYF
DNA: TGTGCCAGCAATAGGGCTAGCGGTTCCTACGAGCAGTACTTC
size: .
V: TRBV6-1
D: TRBD2
J: TRBJ2-7

CDR3: CASSLGRLVQETQYF
DNA: TGTGCCAGCAGCTTAGGACGGTTGGTTCAAGAGACCCAGTACTTC
size: .
V: TRBV7-8
D: .
J: TRBJ2-5

CDR3: CAISESDSGANVLTF
DNA: TGTGCCATCAGTGAATCCGACTCTGGGGCCAACGTCCTGACTTTC
size: few
V: TRBV10-3
D: .
J: TRBJ2-6

CDR3: CASSEGDYARSEAFF
DNA: TGTGCCAGCAGTGAAGGGGACTATGCCAGATCTGAAGCTTTCTTT
size: .
V: TRBV2
D: .
J: TRBJ1-1

CDR3: CASSEGEGNTGELFF
DNA: TGCGCCAGCAGCGAGGGGGAGGGGAACACCGGGGAGCTGTTTTTT
size: .
V: TRBV5-1
D: .
J: TRBJ2-2

CDR3: CASSLRGRTYNEQFF
DNA: TGTGCCAGCAGCTTACGCGGGAGGACCTACAATGAGCAGTTCTTC
size: .
V: TRBV7-9
D: TRBD2
J: TRBJ2-1